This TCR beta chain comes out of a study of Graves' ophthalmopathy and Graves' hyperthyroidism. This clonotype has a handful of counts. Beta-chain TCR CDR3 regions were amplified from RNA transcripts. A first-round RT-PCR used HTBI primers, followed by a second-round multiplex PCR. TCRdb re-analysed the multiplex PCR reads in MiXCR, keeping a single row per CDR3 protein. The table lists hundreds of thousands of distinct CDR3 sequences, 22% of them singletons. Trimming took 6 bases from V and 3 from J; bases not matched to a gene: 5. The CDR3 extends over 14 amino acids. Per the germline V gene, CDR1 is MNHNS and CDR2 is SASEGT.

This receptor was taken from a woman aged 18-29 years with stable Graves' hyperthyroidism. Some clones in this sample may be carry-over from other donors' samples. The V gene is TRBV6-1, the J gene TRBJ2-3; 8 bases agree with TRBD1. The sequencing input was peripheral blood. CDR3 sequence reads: CASREGQETDTQYF. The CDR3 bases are TGTGCCAGCAGAGAGGGACAGGAAACAGATACGCAGTATTTT.